The 22 T cell receptor beta chains in this list originate from one sample, sequenced in a study of blood T cell repertoires in COVID-19. Repertoires were generated with immunoSEQ multiplex PCR, while TCRdb's copy carries only in-frame clones and drops some. The sample has about 220,000 clones, roughly four fifths seen once. The source material was peripheral blood. Receptors originate from an older woman with acute or convalescent COVID-19.

The DNA of the CDR3 is TGTGCCAGCAGTACAGGACATTCGCAGTATTTT. Translated, it gives CASSTGHSQYF. The chain carries TRBV6-5 and TRBJ2-3, with a weak D call TRBD1 (5 bases). The CDR3 is 11 residues long. Germline V gene lookup returns CDR1 MNHEY and CDR2 SVGAGI. Trimming shortened V by 5 bases and J by 10 bases, and 10 bases separated the two germline ends.

The chain's CDR3 is CASSPPGPPSGNTIYF. The CDR3 nucleotides read TGTGCCAGCAGTCCCCCCGGTCCCCCCTCTGGAAACACCATATATTTT. The V call is TRBV28, the J call TRBJ1-3; D is unresolved. CDR3 length: 16 amino acids. The V and J ends lost 5 bases and 0 bases respectively, with 14 bases between them. Germline V gene data show CDR1 as MDHEN and CDR2 as SYDVKM. Together with reference TRBV28 and TRBJ1-3, the CDR3 gives the full variable domain: DVKVTQSSRYLVKRTGEKVFLECVQDMDHENMFWYRQDPGLGLRLIYFSYDVKMKEKGDIPEGYSVSREKKERFSLILESASTNQTSMYLCASSPPGPPSGNTIYFGEGSWLTVV.

V usage is TRBV5-1 and J usage is TRBJ2-5; 8 bases agree with TRBD2. CDR1 and CDR2 (germline): SGHRS, YFSETQ. The CDR3 contains 17 residues. Trimming removed 5 bases from V and 4 bases from J; junction bases left unmatched: 16. CDR3 sequence (DNA): TGCGCCAGCAGTCTGGCCGGGCGGGGGGCTAAACGAGAGACCCAGTACTTC. The encoded protein is CASSLAGRGAKRETQYF.

This clone came up a few times. J is TRBJ1-2 and V is TRBV29-1; D is undetermined. Looked up from germline, CDR1 is SQVTM and CDR2 is ANQGSEA. The germline V and J ends were trimmed by 2 bases and 0 bases, with 4 bases remaining between them. CDR3 length equals 12 residues. CDR3 amino acids: CSVERTNYGYTF. The CDR3 coding sequence is TGCAGCGTTGAACGTACTAACTATGGCTACACCTTC.

The rearrangement links TRBV30 to TRBJ1-4; D might be TRBD1 (5 bases). Trimming cost V 0 bases and J 3 bases, with 11 bases left between them. The CDR3 is 15 residues long. Germline-derived CDR1 and CDR2 are GTSNPN and SVGIG (reference sequence). The CDR3: CAWSVLGPPNEKLFF. DNA for the CDR3: TGTGCCTGGAGTGTACTGGGGCCTCCTAATGAAAAACTGTTTTTT.

The chain couples TRBV20-1 to TRBJ1-2, with unresolved D. The V end was cut by 3 bases, the J end by 4 bases, with 6 bases between. The CDR3 contains 11 residues. Germline CDR1 DFQATT, CDR2 SNEGSKA (reference sequence). CDR3 nucleotide sequence: TGCAGTGCTAGTTTGCGCTATGGCTACACCTTC. Translated, it gives CSASLRYGYTF.

This chain uses TRBV20-1 with TRBJ1-1, with TRBD1 as a possible D gene (6 bases). The V gene's germline CDR1 is DFQATT and CDR2 SNEGSKA (reference sequence). Trimming pared 6 bases from V and 6 bases from J, leaving 11 bases between. The CDR3 sequence is 11 residues long. The chain's CDR3 is CSATYRAEAFF. CDR3 sequence (DNA): TGCAGTGCAACCTACAGGGCTGAAGCTTTCTTT.

The V gene is TRBV9, the J gene TRBJ1-6; TRBD1 agrees at 10 bases. The CDR3 totals 16 residues. The V and J ends lost 2 bases and 7 bases, in that order; junction bases with no gene match: 6. Looked up from germline, CDR1 is SGDLS and CDR2 is YYNGEE. The CDR3 sequence is CASSVGTGAVNSPLHF. The CDR3 DNA reads as TGTGCCAGCAGCGTCGGGACAGGGGCCGTGAATTCACCCCTCCACTTT.

The chain joins TRBV9 to TRBJ2-7; 11 nucleotides match TRBD2. V dropped 5 bases and J dropped 4; count of bases not matched to a gene: 8. CDR3 size: 15 residues. Germline values: CDR1 SGDLS, CDR2 YYNGEE. The CDR3 region has the DNA TGTGCCAGCAGTGAAACTAGCGGGGGATTTTACGAGCAGTACTTC. Translated, it gives CASSETSGGFYEQYF. The variable domain in full, completed from reference TRBV9 and TRBJ2-7, reads DSGVTQTPKHLITATGQRVTLRCSPRSGDLSVYWYQQSLDQGLQFLIQYYNGEERAKGNILERFSAQQFPDLHSELNLSSLELGDSALYFCASSETSGGFYEQYFGPGTRLTVT.

This sequence joins TRBV6-5 and TRBJ1-1; 8 bases agree with TRBD1. Germline lookup yields CDR1 MNHEY and CDR2 SVGAGI. The CDR3 covers 14 residues. V dropped 8 bases and J dropped 6; count of bases not matched to a gene: 11. This chain's CDR3 is CASLRPGGAAEAFF. The CDR3 DNA reads TGTGCCAGCCTAAGACCAGGGGGCGCGGCTGAAGCTTTCTTT.

V usage is TRBV6-5 and J usage is TRBJ2-5, with 8 bases identical to TRBD2. This CDR3 has 13 amino acids. Germline assignment: CDR1 MNHEY and CDR2 SVGAGI. The V gene end was trimmed by 6 bases and the J gene end by 3 bases; junction bases not matched to a gene: 3. CDR3 sequence: CASRGTSKETQYF. Here the CDR3 DNA reads TGTGCCAGCAGAGGGACTAGTAAAGAGACCCAGTACTTC.

V and J are TRBV4-1 and TRBJ1-5; weak D call: TRBD1 (6 bases). V lost 1 base, J lost 2 bases, and 9 bases lay in between. The CDR3 loop spans 15 amino acids. The germline V gene encodes CDR1 MGHRA and CDR2 YSYEKL. Here the CDR3 DNA reads TGCGCCAGCAGCCAAGGACAGGTCGGCAATCAGCCCCAGCATTTT. Protein product: CASSQGQVGNQPQHF.

In DNA form, the CDR3 reads TGTGCCACCAAAGGACAGGGGGCCTACGAGCAGTACTTC. Translation: CATKGQGAYEQYF. The V and J genes are TRBV10-3 and TRBJ2-7; 10 nucleotides align to TRBD1. V shed 10 bases and J 2 bases; nucleotides not matched to a gene: 5. This CDR3 spans 13 amino acids. Germline CDR1 is ENHRY and CDR2 is SYGVKD.

This chain connects TRBV5-4 to TRBJ1-3; TRBD1 is a possible D gene (6 bases). Germline V CDR1 and CDR2: SGHNT, YYREEE (reference sequence). The CDR3 covers 16 residues. The germline V and J ends were trimmed by 1 base and 0 bases, with 11 bases remaining between them. The CDR3 sequence: CASSLRGALSGNTIYF. The CDR3 DNA follows: TGTGCCAGCAGCTTGCGGGGGGCCCTCTCTGGAAACACCATATATTTT.

The rearrangement joins TRBV3-1 (or the pseudogene TRBV3-2) to TRBJ2-5, with TRBD2 matching 11 bases. CDR3 length equals 18 residues. The V segment lost 1 base and the J segment 5 bases; nucleotides outside the gene matches: 12. The germline gives CDR1 LGHDT, CDR2 YNNKEL (reference sequence). The CDR3 DNA is TGTGCCAGCAGCCAAGGGGAACTAGCGGGGGCCAAAGGCGAGACCCAGTACTTC. This translates into CASSQGELAGAKGETQYF.

The chain carries TRBV5-1 and TRBJ2-7; TRBD2 agrees at 8 bases. The CDR3 runs to 14 residues. V lost 4 bases to trimming and J lost 6 bases; unmatched junction nucleotides: 9. The germline V gene has CDR1 SGHRS and CDR2 YFSETQ. The CDR3 nucleotides are TGCGCCAGCAGCCCAAGTAGCGGGGTTTCCGAGCAGTACTTC. It codes for CASSPSSGVSEQYF.

This chain links TRBV7-9 with TRBJ2-6, with 9 bases aligning to TRBD1. The germline CDR1 and CDR2 sequences are SEHNR and FQNEAQ (reference sequence). With V trimmed by 5 bases and J by 0 bases, 8 bases remained unmatched. The CDR3 extends over 18 amino acids. CDR3 in amino acids: CASSDGQGKGSGANVLTF. The DNA of the CDR3 is TGTGCCAGCAGCGACGGACAGGGGAAAGGCTCTGGGGCCAACGTCCTGACTTTC.

J is TRBJ2-3 and V is TRBV3-1 (or the pseudogene TRBV3-2), with 8 bases matching TRBD1. This CDR3 contains 14 residues. Germline CDR1 and CDR2: LGHDT and YNNKEL (reference sequence). V lost 6 bases to trimming and J lost 5 bases; unmatched junction nucleotides: 7. CDR3 residues: CASSRGQGRDTQYF. The CDR3 DNA follows: TGTGCCAGCAGTCGAGGACAGGGAAGAGATACGCAGTATTTT.

V gene TRBV5-4 combines with J gene TRBJ1-6; 8 nucleotides agree with TRBD1. Germline CDR1 is SGHNT and CDR2 is YYREEE (reference sequence). The CDR3 loop spans 15 amino acids. V was clipped by 4 bases and J by 6 bases; unmatched bases: 6. CDR3 in amino acids: CASSRRDRGNSPLHF. Written as DNA, the CDR3 is TGTGCCAGCAGCCGACGTGACAGGGGTAATTCACCCCTCCACTTT.

This chain uses TRBV28 with TRBJ1-5; D uncertain. V lost 5 bases, J lost 5 bases, and 4 bases lay in between. CDR1 is MDHEN and CDR2 is SYDVKM in the germline V gene. CDR3 length: 11 amino acids. CDR3 region: CASSHYQPQHF. The CDR3 coding sequence is TGTGCCAGCAGTCACTATCAGCCCCAGCATTTT.

The chain carries TRBV4-3 and TRBJ1-1; TRBD1 agrees at 12 bases. This CDR3 has 17 amino acids. Germline V gene lookup returns CDR1 LGHNA and CDR2 YSLEER. V was clipped by 4 bases and J by 3 bases; unmatched bases: 9. The CDR3 is CASSREGTGGVYTEAFF. The CDR3 DNA reads as TGCGCCAGCAGCCGGGAGGGGACAGGGGGCGTATACACTGAAGCTTTCTTT.

Only a few counts were recorded for this clone. V gene TRBV7-8 combines with J gene TRBJ2-5, with D perhaps matching TRBD2 (5 bases). Per the germline V gene, CDR1 is SGHVS and CDR2 is FQNEAQ. V was pared by 2 bases and J by 0 bases, with 10 bases between. There are 15 residues in the CDR3. This CDR3 reads CASSLNPGDQETQYF. The DNA for the CDR3 is TGTGCCAGCAGCTTAAACCCCGGGGACCAAGAGACCCAGTACTTC.